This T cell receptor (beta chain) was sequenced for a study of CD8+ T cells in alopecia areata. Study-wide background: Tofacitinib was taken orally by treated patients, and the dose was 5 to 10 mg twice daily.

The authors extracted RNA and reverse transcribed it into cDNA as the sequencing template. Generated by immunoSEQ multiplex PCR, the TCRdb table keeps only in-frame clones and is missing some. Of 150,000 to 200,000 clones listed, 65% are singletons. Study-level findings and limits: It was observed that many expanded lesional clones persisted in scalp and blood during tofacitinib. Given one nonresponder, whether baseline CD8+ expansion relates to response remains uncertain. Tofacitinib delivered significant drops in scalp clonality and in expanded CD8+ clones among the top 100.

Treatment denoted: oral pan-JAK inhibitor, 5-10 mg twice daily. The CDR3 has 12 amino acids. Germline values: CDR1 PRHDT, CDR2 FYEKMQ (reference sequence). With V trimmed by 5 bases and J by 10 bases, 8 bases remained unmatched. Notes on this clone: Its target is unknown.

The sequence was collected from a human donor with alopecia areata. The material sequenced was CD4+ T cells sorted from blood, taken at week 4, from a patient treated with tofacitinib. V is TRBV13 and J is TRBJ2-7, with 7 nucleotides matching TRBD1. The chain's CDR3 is CASSRQDRLQYF. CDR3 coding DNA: TGTGCCAGCAGCCGGCAGGACAGGCTCCAGTACTTC.